The text below deals with one T cell receptor beta chain. Antigen unknown. The source of the sample is a study of cytomegalovirus exposure and HLA in healthy donors. Study outcomes and limitations: Among donors in an Asian-associated ancestry cluster, a later analysis reportedly found fewer N-insertions than the roughly 700-donor mean. In a later analysis, at a false discovery rate of 0.05, 17,000 or so TCR beta sequences matched HLA alleles.

The PCR made use of 60 Vbeta and 13 Jbeta primers. Profiling relied on immunoSEQ multiplex PCR, and the TCRdb table lists in-frame clones only, not all of them. The sample yields around 170,000 clones, 71% seen once. Germline lookup yields CDR1 MNHEY and CDR2 SVGAGI. The germline V and J ends were trimmed by 8 bases and 2 bases, with 12 bases remaining between them. The CDR3 covers 13 residues. Sequenced input: PBMCs. The receptor's source is a girl aged 5 to 17 in good health and CMV-seronegative. The gene calls are TRBV6-5 and TRBJ1-1; D is uncertain. The CDR3 coding sequence is TGTGCCAGCGGCCCCTCGTCTAACACTGAAGCTTTCTTT. Its protein product is CASGPSSNTEAFF.